This T cell receptor beta chain was retrieved from a study of T-cell memory formation after mild COVID-19. Study observations and caveats: The study found balanced CD4/CD8 in clones contracting day 15 to 85 and a CD4+ lean in later expanders.

Using its own MiXCR run on the 5' RACE reads, TCRdb lists one record per CDR3 protein. The table shows 140,000 to 150,000 distinct CDR3 sequences, with about 19% occurring only once. This clonotype was seen a handful of times. The antigen is unknown. This TCR was sampled from an adult woman who had mild COVID-19 (a few samples of this study predate the infection). Cell type and time point are not known. The sample consisted of PBMCs or a T cell subset sorted from them (not recorded which).

In DNA, the CDR3 is TGTGCCAGCAGTTCGCGAGCGGGAGGCACAGATACGCAGTATTTT. Amino acid sequence: CASSSRAGGTDTQYF. The V and J genes are TRBV12-3 or TRBV12-4 and TRBJ2-3; 8 bases align to TRBD2. The CDR3 loop spans 15 amino acids. The junction had 4 bases not matched to a gene; V was cut back by 4 bases and J by 1 base.